Listed here are 30 T cell receptor beta chains from one sample, sequenced in a study of blood T cell repertoires in COVID-19. The repertoire was sequenced with immunoSEQ multiplex PCR; TCRdb's copy has only in-frame clones and lacks some. The data contain 40,000 to 50,000 clones, about four fifths of them seen just once; the ten biggest clones take up approximately 42%. The sequenced sample was peripheral blood. All receptors derive from a man aged 35-49 years with active or convalescent COVID-19.

A few counts support this clone. J is TRBJ2-7 and V is TRBV6-1; D is possibly TRBD1 (6 bases). The V gene's germline CDR1 is MNHNS and CDR2 SASEGT. The CDR3 totals 17 residues. V dropped 0 bases and J dropped 3 bases, with 18 bases sitting between them. CDR3 nucleotides: TGTGCCAGCAGTGAAGCGCTTAGTCCCACAGGGATCTACGAGCAGTACTTC. Translated: CASSEALSPTGIYEQYF.

The rearrangement uses TRBV12-3 or TRBV12-4 and TRBJ1-2; D not resolved. Trimming stripped 6 bases from V and 2 bases from J, with 10 bases between. The length of the CDR3 is 13 residues. The chain's CDR3 is CASSEGRNYGYTF. The CDR3 DNA reads as TGTGCCAGCAGCGAAGGGAGGAACTATGGCTACACCTTC.

This clone is a singleton in its sample. This chain joins TRBV7-2 and TRBJ2-7; 11 nucleotides agree with TRBD2. V shed 2 bases and J 4 bases; nucleotides not matched to a gene: 4. Germline CDR1 reads SGHTA; CDR2 reads FQGNSA. The CDR3 runs to 15 residues. CDR3 protein: CASSLQTSGSYEQYF. CDR3 sequence (DNA): TGTGCCAGCAGCTTACAAACTAGCGGGAGTTACGAGCAGTACTTC. Combining the CDR3 with reference TRBV7-2 and TRBJ2-7 gives the whole variable domain GAGVSQSPSNKVTEKGKDVELRCDPISGHTALYWYRQSLGQGLEFLIYFQGNSAPDKSGLPSDRFSAERTGGSVSTLTIQRTQQEDSAVYLCASSLQTSGSYEQYFGPGTRLTVT.

In this sample, this clone turned up a few times. The genes are TRBV30 and TRBJ1-4, with a possible D match to TRBD1 (6 bases). CDR1 and CDR2 (germline): GTSNPN, SVGIG (reference sequence). The V and J ends lost 0 bases and 7 bases respectively, with 9 bases between them. CDR3 length: 13 amino acids. The CDR3 region is CAWSVRGSEKLFF. As DNA, the CDR3 is TGTGCCTGGAGTGTAAGGGGGAGTGAAAAACTGTTTTTT.

The V call is TRBV7-6, the J call TRBJ1-1; TRBD1 might be the D (5 bases). Trimming cost V 2 bases and J 3 bases, with 16 bases left between them. CDR1 is SGHVS and CDR2 is FNYEAQ in the germline V gene. CDR3 size: 16 residues. This CDR3 reads CASSLRGWGRDTEAFF. CDR3 in DNA: TGTGCCAGCAGCTTAAGGGGCTGGGGCAGGGACACTGAAGCTTTCTTT.

The chain carries TRBV5-4 and TRBJ1-1; D possibly corresponds to TRBD1 (5 bases). CDR1 SGHNT and CDR2 YYREEE come from the germline V gene (reference sequence). CDR3 length: 17 amino acids. Trimming stripped 1 base from V and 1 base from J, with 17 bases between. CDR3 bases: TGTGCCAGCAGCTTGTATCCCCAGAAGACAGCGAACACTGAAGCTTTCTTT. This sequence encodes CASSLYPQKTANTEAFF.

This chain connects TRBV12-3 or TRBV12-4 to TRBJ1-2; 7 nucleotides line up with TRBD1. This CDR3 contains 13 residues. V lost 5 bases to trimming and J lost 8 bases; unmatched junction nucleotides: 8. The CDR3 protein is CASSPQQGQGYTF. DNA of the CDR3: TGTGCCAGCAGTCCCCAACAGGGGCAAGGCTACACCTTC.

The gene calls are TRBV7-3 and TRBJ2-2; D is possibly TRBD1 (6 bases). Germline loops: CDR1 SGHTA, CDR2 FQGTGA. The CDR3 totals 16 residues. The V and J ends lost 3 bases and 4 bases respectively, with 15 bases between them. As DNA, the CDR3 is TGTGCCAGCAGCTTGGACAGCCAAGGGACCACCGGGGAGCTGTTTTTT. This gives the protein CASSLDSQGTTGELFF.

The chain is built from TRBV6-5 and TRBJ2-1; 8 nucleotides line up with TRBD1. With V trimmed by 5 bases and J by 6 bases, 6 bases remained unmatched. This CDR3 contains 14 residues. CDR1 is MNHEY and CDR2 is SVGAGI in the germline V gene. CDR3: CASSRTGPPNEQFF. The CDR3 DNA follows: TGTGCCAGCAGTCGGACAGGGCCCCCCAATGAGCAGTTCTTC.

V usage is TRBV5-4 and J usage is TRBJ2-7; TRBD1 agrees at 8 bases. CDR3 length equals 14 residues. Germline CDR1 SGHNT, CDR2 YYREEE (reference sequence). Losses at the gene ends were 0 bases for V and 5 bases for J; bases not matched to a gene: 4. CDR3 sequence reads: CASSLVQGADEQYF. The CDR3, as DNA: TGTGCCAGCAGCTTGGTGCAGGGGGCCGACGAGCAGTACTTC.

The chain couples TRBV6-5 to TRBJ2-2, with TRBD2 as a possible D gene (6 bases). The CDR3 loop spans 15 amino acids. The germline gives CDR1 MNHEY, CDR2 SVGAGI. Deletions cut 5 bases from V and 0 bases from J, with 10 bases between. CDR3 in amino acids: CASSQGGSNTGELFF. The DNA of the CDR3 is TGTGCCAGCAGTCAGGGAGGTTCGAACACCGGGGAGCTGTTTTTT.

DNA for the CDR3: TGCGCCAGCTATTCCTACGAGCAGTACTTC. It is translated as CASYSYEQYF. The chain is built from TRBV23-1 and TRBJ2-7; the D is unclear. TRBV23-1 is noted as an ORF with a role that remains uncertain. Trimming pared 8 bases from V and 1 base from J, leaving 3 bases between. The CDR3 has 10 amino acids.

The genes are TRBV11-2 and TRBJ2-1; 12 nucleotides match TRBD2. This CDR3 is 17 amino acids long. Losses at the gene ends were 7 bases for V and 8 bases for J; bases not matched to a gene: 15. The germline V gene has CDR1 SGHAT and CDR2 FQNNGV. In DNA form, the CDR3 reads TGTGCCAGCATCAAGCTTGGTCGGACTAGCGGGAACCATGAGCAGTTCTTC. Its protein product is CASIKLGRTSGNHEQFF. The whole variable domain, remainder taken from reference TRBV11-2 and TRBJ2-1, is EAGVAQSPRYKIIEKRQSVAFWCNPISGHATLYWYQQILGQGPKLLIQFQNNGVVDDSQLPKDRFSAERLKGVDSTLKIQPAKLEDSAVYLCASIKLGRTSGNHEQFFGPGTRLTVL.

The chain uses TRBV12-3 or TRBV12-4 and TRBJ1-1; D ambiguous. This CDR3 region has 12 residues. With 3 bases removed from V and 10 bases from J, the gap between germline ends came to 12 bases. CDR3 DNA: TGTGCCAGCAGTTTTTATGAAGGGAGAGCTTTCTTT. As protein: CASSFYEGRAFF.

This clone has more than one count but fewer than ten. This chain uses TRBV27 with TRBJ1-2, with TRBD1 identical over 8 bases. Germline V lookup: CDR1 MNHEY, CDR2 SMNVEV (reference sequence). The CDR3 is 13 residues long. V shed 2 bases and J 6 bases; nucleotides not matched to a gene: 2. For the CDR3, the DNA is TGTGCCAGCAGTTTAGCAGGGGGCGATGGCTACACCTTC. Protein: CASSLAGGDGYTF.

V is TRBV5-8 and J is TRBJ2-5; 9 positions match TRBD1. J lost 6 bases, V lost 1 base, and 10 bases had no gene match. The CDR3 is 16 amino acids. Looked up from germline, CDR1 is SGHTS and CDR2 is YDEGEE. CDR3: CASSLSPGQGQKTQYF. CDR3 nucleotides: TGTGCCAGCAGCTTGTCACCTGGACAGGGGCAAAAGACCCAGTACTTC.

The chain uses TRBV27 and TRBJ2-3, with 8 bases that match TRBD2. The CDR3 covers 16 residues. V was pared by 1 base and J by 2 bases, with 5 bases of the junction left unmatched. Germline-derived CDR1 and CDR2 are MNHEY and SMNVEV (reference sequence). CDR3 nucleotides: TGTGCCAGCAGTTTATTTGCGGGGGGCCCCACAGATACGCAGTATTTT. Translated: CASSLFAGGPTDTQYF.

The rearrangement joins TRBV5-1 to TRBJ1-1; 9 positions agree with TRBD1. CDR1 and CDR2 from the germline V gene are SGHRS and YFSETQ. J gave up 5 bases and V 4 bases, and 6 bases lay outside the gene matches. The CDR3 runs 14 residues. CDR3 region: CASSQGQGRTEAFF. Written as DNA, the CDR3 is TGCGCCAGCAGCCAGGGACAGGGTAGGACTGAAGCTTTCTTT.

The chain couples TRBV2 to TRBJ1-5, with a weak D call TRBD1 (5 bases). CDR3 length: 13 amino acids. Germline V gene data show CDR1 as SNHLY and CDR2 as FYNNEI. V lost 6 bases and J lost 6, with 12 bases in between. In nucleotides, the CDR3 is TGTGCCAGCAGCGTTACAGGTATTCAGCCCCAGCATTTT. Translating it yields CASSVTGIQPQHF.

In this sample, this clone turned up once. This chain links TRBV28 with TRBJ1-5, with a weak D call TRBD1 (5 bases). Deletions cut 7 bases from V and 3 bases from J, with 19 bases between. CDR1 is MDHEN and CDR2 is SYDVKM in the germline V gene. The CDR3 has 16 residues. Written as DNA, the CDR3 is TGTGCCAGCAACTGGGGGGGAAAGAGGGACAATCAGCCCCAGCATTTT. Its protein is CASNWGGKRDNQPQHF. The variable domain in full, with the rest retrieved from reference TRBV28 and TRBJ1-5, is DVKVTQSSRYLVKRTGEKVFLECVQDMDHENMFWYRQDPGLGLRLIYFSYDVKMKEKGDIPEGYSVSREKKERFSLILESASTNQTSMYLCASNWGGKRDNQPQHFGDGTRLSIL.

This chain links TRBV20-1 with TRBJ1-1; D call uncertain. The V gene's germline CDR1 is DFQATT and CDR2 SNEGSKA (reference sequence). The CDR3 extends over 11 amino acids. The germline V and J ends were trimmed by 0 bases and 8 bases, with 7 bases remaining between them. The CDR3 loop is CSARDLLEAFF. The CDR3 DNA is TGCAGTGCTAGAGACCTACTCGAAGCTTTCTTT.

This clone was recorded a few times. The chain couples TRBV11-2 to TRBJ1-1; D remains unclear. V was cut by 1 base and J by 2 bases, with 11 bases left in between. The CDR3 is 15 residues long. The germline V gene has CDR1 SGHAT and CDR2 FQNNGV. The CDR3 loop is CASSLAHSGNTEAFF. The CDR3 nucleotides are TGTGCCAGCAGCTTAGCCCACTCGGGAAACACTGAAGCTTTCTTT.

CDR3 protein: CATFSYNEQFF. In DNA, the CDR3 is TGTGCCACCTTCTCCTACAATGAGCAGTTCTTC. This sequence joins TRBV28 and TRBJ2-1; D gene ambiguous. Deletions cut 10 bases from V and 0 bases from J, with 4 bases between. Germline V gene lookup returns CDR1 MDHEN and CDR2 SYDVKM. The CDR3 covers 11 residues.

This clone was seen a few times. This rearrangement joins TRBV5-1 to TRBJ1-6; D ambiguous. The CDR3 runs 15 residues. With 0 bases removed from V and 10 bases from J, the gap between germline ends came to 14 bases. Looked up from germline, CDR1 is SGHRS and CDR2 is YFSETQ. The chain's CDR3 is CASSLDLQVGSPLHF. The CDR3 coding sequence is TGCGCCAGCAGCTTGGATCTCCAGGTTGGATCACCCCTCCACTTT.

This chain joins TRBV13 and TRBJ1-2, with D perhaps matching TRBD1 (5 bases). This CDR3 comprises 12 residues. The V end lost 5 bases, the J end lost 13 bases, and 17 bases lay between the germline ends. Germline V gene data show CDR1 as PRHDT and CDR2 as FYEKMQ (reference sequence). The CDR3 sequence is CASSAEGGVGTF. The DNA for the CDR3 is TGTGCCAGCAGCGCCGAGGGAGGGGTGGGCACCTTC.

V gene TRBV7-2 combines with J gene TRBJ2-7, with TRBD1 identical over 9 bases. Germline V CDR1 and CDR2: SGHTA, FQGNSA. Losses at the gene ends were 5 bases for V and 3 bases for J; bases not matched to a gene: 8. The CDR3 sequence is 15 residues long. In DNA form, the CDR3 reads TGTGCCAGCAGCCCTCCCCGGACAGGGGTCTACGAGCAGTACTTC. It encodes CASSPPRTGVYEQYF.

This clone was observed a few times. The chain recombines TRBV28 with TRBJ2-1; 9 bases match TRBD1. The CDR3 runs to 14 residues. J gave up 7 bases and V 5 bases, and 6 bases lay outside the gene matches. Germline CDR1 MDHEN, CDR2 SYDVKM. CDR3 amino acids: CASSRDRVWNEQFF. CDR3 sequence (DNA): TGTGCCAGCAGTCGGGACAGGGTATGGAATGAGCAGTTCTTC.

The V call is TRBV19, the J call TRBJ2-3; TRBD1 might be the D (8 bases). The germline gives CDR1 LNHDA, CDR2 SQIVND (reference sequence). V lost 5 bases, J lost 5 bases, and 14 bases lay in between. This CDR3 region has 14 residues. The DNA for the CDR3 is TGTGCCAGTAGTCAACAGGGGGAGGGAGATACGCAGTATTTT. It translates to CASSQQGEGDTQYF.

This clone appeared a few times. The V call is TRBV3-1 (or the pseudogene TRBV3-2), the J call TRBJ2-7; unclear D gene. The CDR3 consists of 15 residues. Germline V lookup: CDR1 LGHDT, CDR2 YNNKEL (reference sequence). V dropped 5 bases and J dropped 6 bases, with 20 bases sitting between them. DNA of the CDR3: TGTGCCAGCAGCTCTCCTTCGACGAGTTTAGCCGAGCAGTACTTC. Protein: CASSSPSTSLAEQYF.

The gene calls are TRBV5-6 and TRBJ2-7; weak D call: TRBD2 (6 bases). The V and J ends lost 0 bases and 2 bases respectively, with 9 bases between them. The CDR3 loop spans 14 amino acids. Germline V lookup: CDR1 SGHDT, CDR2 YYEEEE. CDR3 loop: CASSLAGLTYEQYF. The CDR3 DNA follows: TGTGCCAGCAGCTTGGCGGGACTGACCTACGAGCAGTACTTC.